This is a list of T cell receptor beta chains from one sample in a study of PD-L1 blockade in urothelial cancer. TCRdb's copy holds only in-frame clones and misses some; the assay was immunoSEQ multiplex PCR. The data contain under 30,000 clones, roughly 86% of them singletons. This specimen consisted of PBMCs, obtained around atezolizumab (anti-PD-L1) treatment. The source is a man between 45 and 60 years old with urothelial cancer. Each CDR3 is given with its conserved first and last residue. The D gene is left open where the match is weak. Clone size, where shown, is once, few, many, or a class for clones that have expanded.

d_call j_call v_call clone_size cdr3_nt cdr3_aa
NA TRBJ2-1 TRBV7-9 NA TGTGCCAGCAGCTTAGACCCCCACAGGCGACGCTCCTACAATGAGCAGTTCTTC CASSLDPHRRRSYNEQFF
NA TRBJ1-2 TRBV28 NA TGTGCCAGCAGTTTGTTGGGATTGGCAGGGGAAGGAGACTATGGCTACACCTTC CASSLLGLAGEGDYGYTF
TRBD2 TRBJ2-7 TRBV11-2 NA TGTGCCAGCAGCGCCTTAGAGAGGCGGGAGCGCGAGCAGTACTTC CASSALERREREQYF
TRBD2 TRBJ2-1 TRBV13 NA TGTGCCAGCAGCTTAGGCGGGCTAGCGGGGGGGTACAATGAGCAGTTCTTC CASSLGGLAGGYNEQFF
NA TRBJ2-7 TRBV12-5 NA TGTGCTAGTGGTTTGGTAATTTCGCGACACCCTGGGGAGCAGTACTTC CASGLVISRHPGEQYF
NA TRBJ2-7 TRBV25-1 NA TGTGCCGCGGGGACAGCCTACGAGCAGTACTTC CAAGTAYEQYF
TRBD1 TRBJ1-1 TRBV4-3 NA TGCGCCAGCAGCCACCTGGACAGGGGGACTGAAGCTTTCTTT CASSHLDRGTEAFF
NA TRBJ2-7 TRBV6-1 NA TGTGCCAGCAGCCCTCCGGACAATTTCTACGAGCAGTACTTC CASSPPDNFYEQYF
NA TRBJ2-7 TRBV27 NA TGTGCCAGCAGTTATCGCGTGAACTACGAGCAGTACTTC CASSYRVNYEQYF
NA TRBJ1-3 TRBV7-2 NA TGTGCCAGCAGCCCCCACAGCTCTGGAAACACCATATATTTT CASSPHSSGNTIYF
TRBD2 TRBJ2-3 TRBV9 NA TGTGCCAGCAGCTCCGGGGCTAGCGGCCTGACTAGCACAGATACGCAGTATTTT CASSSGASGLTSTDTQYF
NA TRBJ2-2 TRBV9 NA TGTGCCAGCAGCGAGGGGGGGTTCGCCGGGGAGCTGTTTTTT CASSEGGFAGELFF
TRBD2 TRBJ2-5 TRBV9 NA TGTGCCAGCAGTGCACGGGGGGTGGAGACCCAGTACTTC CASSARGVETQYF
NA TRBJ2-3 TRBV9 NA TGTGCCAGCAGCGTAGTTCAGGGAGATACGCAGTATTTT CASSVVQGDTQYF
TRBD1 TRBJ1-5 TRBV4-2 NA TGTGCCAGCAGCCAACCGGGACAGGGGGTTTCTCAGCCCCAGCATTTT CASSQPGQGVSQPQHF
NA TRBJ2-7 TRBV21-1 few TGTGCCAGCAGCAACACCTACGAGCAGTACTTC CASSNTYEQYF
TRBD1 TRBJ1-1 TRBV28 NA TGTGCCAGCAGTACAGGACAGGGAGGGGCTCGGACTGAAGCTTTCTTT CASSTGQGGARTEAFF
NA TRBJ2-3 TRBV7-6 NA TGTGCCAGCAGCTTAGTGGACAGCTTCACAGATACGCAGTATTTT CASSLVDSFTDTQYF
NA TRBJ2-3 TRBV28 NA TGTGCCAGCAGTTTACTCGCAGATACGCAGTATTTT CASSLLADTQYF
NA TRBJ1-2 TRBV6-5 NA TGTGCCAGCAGTTCCCGACGAGATTTCAGGGATGGCTACACCTTC CASSSRRDFRDGYTF
TRBD1 TRBJ2-5 TRBV7-2 NA TGTGCCAGCAGCCCCGCCCCCGGGACAGGGAACATGGAGACCCAGTACTTC CASSPAPGTGNMETQYF
TRBD2 TRBJ2-7 TRBV5-1 NA TGCGCCAGCAGCTTCGGACTAGCGGGCGGACATGACGAGCAGTACTTC CASSFGLAGGHDEQYF
NA TRBJ2-1 TRBV7-8 NA TGTGCCAGCAGCTTTGTTAGGGGTTATGAGCAGTTCTTC CASSFVRGYEQFF
TRBD2 TRBJ2-2 TRBV9 NA TGTGCCAGCAGTGCACGGACTAGCGGGGGGACCAACACCGGGGAGCTGTTTTTT CASSARTSGGTNTGELFF
NA TRBJ1-1 TRBV4-2 NA TGTGCCAGCAGCCAAGAACGGGGGTGGAACACTGAAGCTTTCTTT CASSQERGWNTEAFF
NA TRBJ2-7 TRBV4-1 few TGCGCCAGCAGCCAAGATTGGAACGAGGTCCTCTACGAGCAGTACTTC CASSQDWNEVLYEQYF
TRBD2 TRBJ2-1 TRBV11-3 NA TGTGCCAGCAGCCCCGGACAGATAGCGGGAGGTAACAATGAGCAGTTCTTC CASSPGQIAGGNNEQFF
TRBD1 TRBJ2-1 TRBV6-5 NA TGTGCCAGCAGTAAGGACAGGGCATACAATGAGCAGTTCTTC CASSKDRAYNEQFF
NA TRBJ2-2 TRBV7-3 NA TGTGCCAGCAGCTTAACGCGTGGGGGCAGGACCGGGGAGCTGTTTTTT CASSLTRGGRTGELFF
NA TRBJ2-5 TRBV4-2 NA TGTGCCAGCAGCCAAGATGCGAGGGATTGGGGGACCCAGTACTTC CASSQDARDWGTQYF
TRBD1 TRBJ1-1 TRBV28 NA TGTGCCACCAGGGGACAGCCTGAAGCTTTCTTT CATRGQPEAFF
NA TRBJ2-7 TRBV7-2 NA TGTGCCAGCAGCTGGGGACTGCGCTCCTACGAGCAGTACTTC CASSWGLRSYEQYF
TRBD1 TRBJ2-1 TRBV30 NA TGTGCCTGGAGTCCCCGGGACAGGGAGTACAATGAGCAGTTCTTC CAWSPRDREYNEQFF
TRBD1 TRBJ2-5 TRBV9 NA TGTGCCAGCACCATCACTCCCGGGACAGGGGGAGAGACCCAGTACTTC CASTITPGTGGETQYF
NA TRBJ1-2 TRBV28 NA TGTGCCAGCACAAGGGGTAACTATGGCTACACCTTC CASTRGNYGYTF
NA TRBJ2-3 TRBV7-3 NA TGTGCCAGCAGCTTATTAGGGGGCACAGATACGCAGTATTTT CASSLLGGTDTQYF
NA TRBJ2-7 TRBV27 NA TGTGCCAGCAGTCCTCTGGGCGGAGGGTCCTACGAGCAGTACTTC CASSPLGGGSYEQYF
TRBD2 TRBJ2-1 TRBV7-9 NA TGTGCCAGCAGCATTAGCGGGGGTAGCAATGAGCAGTTCTTC CASSISGGSNEQFF
NA TRBJ2-1 TRBV13 once TGTGCCAGCAGCTTAGGCGGCGGACTAGAGCAGTTCTTC CASSLGGGLEQFF
TRBD1 TRBJ2-7 TRBV6-4 NA TGTGCCAGCAGTGCCAACGGCAGGACAGGGCTCCGGGAGCAGTACTTC CASSANGRTGLREQYF
TRBD1 TRBJ2-7 TRBV11-3 NA TGTGCCAGCAGCTTCGGACAGGGTGGCGAGCAGTACTTC CASSFGQGGEQYF
NA TRBJ2-3 TRBV6-1 NA TGTGCCAGCAGTGCGAGACTAGGCGGCACAGATACGCAGTATTTT CASSARLGGTDTQYF
NA TRBJ1-1 TRBV5-1 once TGCGCCAGCAGCTTGGAACCGGGAAGAGGGAACACTGAAGCTTTCTTT CASSLEPGRGNTEAFF
TRBD1 TRBJ1-2 TRBV6-5 NA TGTGCCAGCATTCCCTCGGCAGGGGGTTATGGCTACACCTTC CASIPSAGGYGYTF
TRBD1 TRBJ2-7 TRBV27 NA TGTGCCAGCAGTTCAAACCTCAGGGGGCCCCTCTACGAGCAGTACTTC CASSSNLRGPLYEQYF
TRBD2 TRBJ2-4 TRBV5-1 NA TGCGCCAGCAGCTCGATGGCGGGGGAAAACATTCAGTACTTC CASSSMAGENIQYF
NA TRBJ2-5 TRBV11-3 NA TGTGCCAGCAGCAAGGACTTTCAAGAGACCCAGTACTTC CASSKDFQETQYF
TRBD2 TRBJ2-1 TRBV11-2 NA TGTGCCAGCAGCTTAGATAACGCTAGCGGGAGGAACAATGAGCAGTTCTTC CASSLDNASGRNNEQFF
TRBD2 TRBJ2-5 TRBV5-6 NA TGTGCCAGCAGCCAGGCTAGCGGCCAAGAGACCCAGTACTTC CASSQASGQETQYF
TRBD2 TRBJ2-5 TRBV28 NA TGTGCCAGCGGGAAACTAGCGGGAGAGCAAGAGACCCAGTACTTC CASGKLAGEQETQYF
TRBD2 TRBJ2-1 TRBV9 few TGTGCCAGCAGCGCCCATAGCGGGGTAAACAATGAGCAGTTCTTC CASSAHSGVNNEQFF
TRBD1 TRBJ1-6 TRBV18 NA TGTGCCAGCTCACCGGACAGGGTAAATTCACCCCTCCACTTT CASSPDRVNSPLHF
NA TRBJ1-4 TRBV5-4 once TGTGCCAGCAGCCCAGCGGGACGGCCTAATGAAAAACTGTTTTTT CASSPAGRPNEKLFF
TRBD1 TRBJ2-3 TRBV14 NA TGTGCCAGCAGCCACGGACAGGGCCCAGATACGCAGTATTTT CASSHGQGPDTQYF